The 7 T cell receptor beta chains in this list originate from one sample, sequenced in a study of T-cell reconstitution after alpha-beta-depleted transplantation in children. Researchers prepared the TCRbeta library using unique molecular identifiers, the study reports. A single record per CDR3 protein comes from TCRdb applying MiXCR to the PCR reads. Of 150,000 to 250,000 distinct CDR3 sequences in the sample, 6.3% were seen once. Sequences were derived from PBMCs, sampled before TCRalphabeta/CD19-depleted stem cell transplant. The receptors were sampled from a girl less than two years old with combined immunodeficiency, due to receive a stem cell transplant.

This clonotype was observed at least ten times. In DNA, the CDR3 is TGTGCCAGCAGCTTAGAACAGGGGGCTTACAATGAGCAGTTCTTC. It encodes CASSLEQGAYNEQFF. This rearrangement joins TRBV13 to TRBJ2-1; TRBD1 agrees at 9 bases. The length of the CDR3 is 15 residues. Trimming removed 1 base from V and 4 bases from J; junction bases left unmatched: 2. Germline values: CDR1 PRHDT, CDR2 FYEKMQ (reference sequence).

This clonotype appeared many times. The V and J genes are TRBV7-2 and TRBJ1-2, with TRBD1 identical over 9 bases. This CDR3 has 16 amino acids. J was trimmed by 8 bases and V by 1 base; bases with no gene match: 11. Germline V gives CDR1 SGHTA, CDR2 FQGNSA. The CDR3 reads CASSLEVIGTGNGYTF. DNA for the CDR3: TGTGCCAGCAGCTTAGAAGTCATTGGGACAGGGAACGGCTACACCTTC.

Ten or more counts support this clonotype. DNA of the CDR3: TGTGCCAGCAGCTTAGGTCCAAGTCAGCCCCAGCATTTT. Encoded protein: CASSLGPSQPQHF. The V and J genes are TRBV7-8 and TRBJ1-5; unclear D gene. The CDR3 runs to 13 residues. Looked up from germline, CDR1 is SGHVS and CDR2 is FQNEAQ. Trimming stripped 1 base from V and 6 bases from J, with 7 bases between.

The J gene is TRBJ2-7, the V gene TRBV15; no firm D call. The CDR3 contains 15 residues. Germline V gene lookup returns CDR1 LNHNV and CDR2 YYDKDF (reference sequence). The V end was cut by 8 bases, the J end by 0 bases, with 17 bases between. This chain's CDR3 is CATGVARLGSYEQYF. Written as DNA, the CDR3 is TGTGCCACCGGAGTCGCGCGGTTAGGCTCCTACGAGCAGTACTTC.

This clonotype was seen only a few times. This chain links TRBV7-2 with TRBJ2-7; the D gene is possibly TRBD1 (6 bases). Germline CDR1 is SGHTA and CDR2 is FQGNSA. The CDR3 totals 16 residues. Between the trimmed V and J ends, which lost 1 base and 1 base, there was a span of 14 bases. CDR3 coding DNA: TGTGCCAGCAGCTTAGGTACAGGGCTGGGGTCCTACGAGCAGTACTTC. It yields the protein CASSLGTGLGSYEQYF.

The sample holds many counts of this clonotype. The CDR3 loop is CSVEFHGLPTDTQYF. CDR3 DNA: TGCAGCGTTGAATTCCACGGACTACCCACAGATACGCAGTATTTT. V is TRBV29-1 and J is TRBJ2-3, with a possible D match to TRBD2 (6 bases). This CDR3 has 15 residues. Trimming pared 2 bases from V and 2 bases from J, leaving 14 bases between. CDR1 and CDR2 from the germline V gene are SQVTM and ANQGSEA.

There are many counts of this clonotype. The CDR3 spells CASSSVRDGNTEAFF. DNA for the CDR3: TGTGCCAGCAGTTCGGTCCGGGACGGGAACACTGAAGCTTTCTTT. The rearrangement links TRBV5-6 to TRBJ1-1, with D perhaps matching TRBD1 (5 bases). Per the germline V gene, CDR1 is SGHDT and CDR2 is YYEEEE. V lost 5 bases to trimming and J lost 1 base, with 15 bases between them. The CDR3 loop spans 15 amino acids.